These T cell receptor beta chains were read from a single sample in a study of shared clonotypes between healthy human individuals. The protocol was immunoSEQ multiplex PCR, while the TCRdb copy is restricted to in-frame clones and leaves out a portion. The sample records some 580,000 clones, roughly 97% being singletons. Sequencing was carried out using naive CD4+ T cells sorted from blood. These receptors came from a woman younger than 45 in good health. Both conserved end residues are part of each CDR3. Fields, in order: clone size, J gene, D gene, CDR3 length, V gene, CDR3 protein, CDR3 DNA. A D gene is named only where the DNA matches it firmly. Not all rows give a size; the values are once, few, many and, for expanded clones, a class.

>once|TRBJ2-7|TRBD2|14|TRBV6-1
CASIPSGRTYEQYF
TGTGCCAGCATCCCTAGCGGGAGAACCTACGAGCAGTACTTC
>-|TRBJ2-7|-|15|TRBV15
CATSRDMGLRYEQYF
TGTGCCACCAGCAGAGATATGGGACTTCGCTACGAGCAGTACTTC
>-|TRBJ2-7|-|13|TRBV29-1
CSVVSGQSYEQYF
TGCAGCGTTGTAAGCGGACAGTCCTACGAGCAGTACTTC
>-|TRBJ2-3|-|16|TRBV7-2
CASSFLGGVPTDTQYF
TGTGCCAGCAGCTTTCTCGGAGGAGTTCCCACAGATACGCAGTATTTT
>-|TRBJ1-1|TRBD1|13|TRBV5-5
CASTGQGATEAFF
TGTGCCAGCACCGGACAGGGGGCCACTGAAGCTTTCTTT
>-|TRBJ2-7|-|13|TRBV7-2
CASSSGDIYEQYF
TGTGCCAGCAGCTCAGGGGACATCTACGAGCAGTACTTC
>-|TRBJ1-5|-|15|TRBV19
CASSSSGANNQPQHF
TGTGCCAGTAGTTCCTCAGGGGCGAACAATCAGCCCCAGCATTTT
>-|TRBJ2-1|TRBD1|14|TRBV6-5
CASSRRTGVDEQFF
TGTGCCAGCAGTCGAAGGACAGGGGTCGATGAGCAGTTCTTC
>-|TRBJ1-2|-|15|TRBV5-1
CASSFLLDPGGGYTF
TGCGCCAGCAGCTTTCTACTGGACCCGGGGGGTGGCTACACCTTC
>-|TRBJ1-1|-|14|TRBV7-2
CASSLQGRGTEAFF
TGTGCCAGCAGCTTACAAGGACGAGGGACTGAAGCTTTCTTT
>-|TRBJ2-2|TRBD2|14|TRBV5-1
CASSNLAEAGELFF
TGCGCCAGCAGCAACCTAGCGGAGGCCGGGGAGCTGTTTTTT
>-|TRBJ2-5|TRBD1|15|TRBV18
CASSPGTGGGETQYF
TGTGCCAGCTCACCGGGGACAGGGGGCGGAGAGACCCAGTACTTC
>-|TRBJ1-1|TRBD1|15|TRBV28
CASSLVDRGFTEAFF
TGTGCCAGCAGTTTGGTCGACAGGGGTTTCACTGAAGCTTTCTTT
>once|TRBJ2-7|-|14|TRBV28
CASASGGGGYEQYF
TGTGCCAGCGCTTCTGGGGGTGGGGGTTACGAGCAGTACTTC
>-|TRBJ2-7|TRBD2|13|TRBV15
CATSTPAGGEQYF
TGTGCCACCAGCACCCCAGCGGGGGGCGAGCAGTACTTC
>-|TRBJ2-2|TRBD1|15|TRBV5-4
CASSLGTGHSGELFF
TGTGCCAGCAGCTTAGGGACAGGGCATAGCGGGGAGCTGTTTTTT
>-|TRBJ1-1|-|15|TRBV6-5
CASSPVVRGSTEAFF
TGTGCCAGCTCTCCGGTTGTTCGAGGGAGCACTGAAGCTTTCTTT
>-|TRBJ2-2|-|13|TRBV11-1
CASSSVMVGELFF
TGTGCCAGCAGCTCAGTAATGGTCGGGGAGCTGTTTTTT
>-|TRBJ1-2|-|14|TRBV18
CASSTGRANYGYTF
TGTGCCAGCTCAACGGGACGGGCTAACTATGGCTACACCTTC
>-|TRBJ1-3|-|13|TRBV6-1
CASTTGSGNTIYF
TGTGCCAGCACGACCGGCTCTGGAAACACCATATATTTT
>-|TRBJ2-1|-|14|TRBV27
CASSWTGLYNEQFF
TGTGCCAGCAGTTGGACGGGACTCTACAATGAGCAGTTCTTC
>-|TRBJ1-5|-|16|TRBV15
CATSRDLAGNNQPQHF
TGTGCCACCAGCAGAGATCTGGCAGGGAACAATCAGCCCCAGCATTTT
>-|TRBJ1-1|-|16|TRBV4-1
CASSQDNWALGTEAFF
TGCGCCAGCAGCCAAGATAATTGGGCGTTGGGGACTGAAGCTTTCTTT
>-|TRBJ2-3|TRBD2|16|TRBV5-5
CASSPGTSGTMDTQYF
TGTGCCAGCAGCCCCGGGACTAGCGGGACGATGGATACGCAGTATTTT
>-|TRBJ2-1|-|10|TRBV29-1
CSVGFNEQFF
TGCAGCGTTGGGTTTAATGAGCAGTTCTTC
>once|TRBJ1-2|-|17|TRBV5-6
CASSLEKQGFGDGGYTF
TGTGCCAGCAGCTTGGAAAAACAGGGATTTGGGGATGGTGGCTACACCTTC
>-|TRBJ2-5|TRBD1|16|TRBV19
CASSDTLDRVRVTQYF
TGTGCCAGTAGTGACACCCTCGACAGGGTTAGGGTGACCCAGTACTTC
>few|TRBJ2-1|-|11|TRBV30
CAWSARDEQFF
TGTGCCTGGAGTGCTAGGGATGAGCAGTTCTTC
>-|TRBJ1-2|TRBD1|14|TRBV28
CASSVRTGALGYTF
TGTGCCAGCAGTGTAAGGACAGGGGCGCTCGGCTACACCTTC
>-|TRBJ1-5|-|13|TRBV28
CATGRGVYQPQHF
TGTGCAACGGGACGCGGGGTCTATCAGCCCCAGCATTTT
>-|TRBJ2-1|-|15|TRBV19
CASSILADAYNEQFF
TGTGCCAGTAGTATTTTAGCTGACGCCTACAATGAGCAGTTCTTC
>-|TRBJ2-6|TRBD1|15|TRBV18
CASSQGAHGANVLTF
TGTGCCAGCTCACAGGGGGCGCATGGGGCCAACGTCCTGACTTTC
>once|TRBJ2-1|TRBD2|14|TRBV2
CASSAREGADEQFF
TGTGCCAGCAGTGCTAGGGAGGGTGCCGATGAGCAGTTCTTC
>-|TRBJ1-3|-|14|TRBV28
CASSPGTSGNTIYF
TGTGCCAGCAGTCCTGGGACCTCTGGAAACACCATATATTTT
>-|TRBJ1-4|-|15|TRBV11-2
CASSLVWSGGEKLFF
TGTGCCAGCAGCTTAGTGTGGTCGGGGGGAGAAAAACTGTTTTTT
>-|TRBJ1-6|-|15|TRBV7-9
CASSFFGRVGSPLHF
TGTGCCAGCAGCTTCTTCGGCAGGGTGGGCTCACCCCTCCACTTT
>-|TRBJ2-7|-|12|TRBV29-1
CSVGRSSYEQYF
TGCAGCGTTGGCAGGAGCTCCTACGAGCAGTACTTC
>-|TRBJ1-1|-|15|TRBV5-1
CASSLPGALRAEAFF
TGCGCCAGCAGCTTGCCGGGAGCCCTGAGGGCTGAAGCTTTCTTT
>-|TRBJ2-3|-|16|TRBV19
CASSIDERGGADTQYF
TGTGCCAGTAGTATAGATGAGCGAGGCGGTGCAGATACGCAGTATTTT
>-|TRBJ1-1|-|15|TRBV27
CASSGSWALNTEAFF
TGTGCCAGCAGTGGTTCATGGGCCTTGAACACTGAAGCTTTCTTT
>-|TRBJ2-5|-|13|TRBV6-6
CASNNDGVETQYF
TGTGCCAGCAACAATGACGGGGTGGAGACCCAGTACTTC
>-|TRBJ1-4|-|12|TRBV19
CASGPLREKLFF
TGTGCCAGCGGCCCGTTGAGGGAAAAACTGTTTTTT
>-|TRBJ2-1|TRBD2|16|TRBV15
CATSRDAGGPHNEQFF
TGTGCCACCAGCAGAGACGCGGGAGGGCCACACAATGAGCAGTTCTTC
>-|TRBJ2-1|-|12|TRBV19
CASRGAHNEQFF
TGTGCCAGTAGGGGGGCCCACAATGAGCAGTTCTTC
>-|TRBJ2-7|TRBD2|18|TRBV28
CASSNLRGREGPTYEQYF
TGTGCCAGCAGCAACCTAAGGGGGCGGGAGGGCCCCACCTACGAGCAGTACTTC
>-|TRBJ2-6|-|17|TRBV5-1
CASSPPGPGAGANVLTF
TGCGCCAGCAGCCCGCCCGGCCCGGGGGCTGGGGCCAACGTCCTGACTTTC
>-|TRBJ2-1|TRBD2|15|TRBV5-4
CASSLGTSSYNEQFF
TGTGCCAGCAGCTTGGGGACTAGCTCCTACAATGAGCAGTTCTTC
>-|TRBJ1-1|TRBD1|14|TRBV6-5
CASSELTGGAEAFF
TGTGCCAGCAGTGAACTGACAGGGGGGGCTGAAGCTTTCTTT